This T cell receptor (beta chain) was captured in a study of blood T cell repertoires in COVID-19. The wider study: The United States, Italy and Spain supplied acute and convalescent COVID-19 samples. Sample material is recorded as cDNA or gDNA derived from T cells, B-cell-depleted T cells, or PBMCs.

There are 16 residues in the CDR3. Germline V lookup: CDR1 LGHNT, CDR2 FRNRAP. V lost 6 bases, J lost 3 bases, and 12 bases stayed unmatched. Original data processing: Reference gene primer amplification yielded estimated nucleated cell counts. The protocol was immunoSEQ multiplex PCR, while the TCRdb copy is restricted to in-frame clones and leaves out a portion. Clonal size and the V and J genes are those of that table, whereas D and trimming came from the DNA. The sample has more than 85,000 clones; more than 65% are singletons. This sequence was found in a man aged 60 to 69 with acute or convalescent COVID-19. The chain uses TRBV12-5 and TRBJ1-1; TRBD1 matches at 8 bases. Sample: peripheral blood. In DNA form, the CDR3 reads TGTGCTAGTGGCTCATGGGGCGGGACAGGATACACTGAAGCTTTCTTT. This codes for CASGSWGGTGYTEAFF.